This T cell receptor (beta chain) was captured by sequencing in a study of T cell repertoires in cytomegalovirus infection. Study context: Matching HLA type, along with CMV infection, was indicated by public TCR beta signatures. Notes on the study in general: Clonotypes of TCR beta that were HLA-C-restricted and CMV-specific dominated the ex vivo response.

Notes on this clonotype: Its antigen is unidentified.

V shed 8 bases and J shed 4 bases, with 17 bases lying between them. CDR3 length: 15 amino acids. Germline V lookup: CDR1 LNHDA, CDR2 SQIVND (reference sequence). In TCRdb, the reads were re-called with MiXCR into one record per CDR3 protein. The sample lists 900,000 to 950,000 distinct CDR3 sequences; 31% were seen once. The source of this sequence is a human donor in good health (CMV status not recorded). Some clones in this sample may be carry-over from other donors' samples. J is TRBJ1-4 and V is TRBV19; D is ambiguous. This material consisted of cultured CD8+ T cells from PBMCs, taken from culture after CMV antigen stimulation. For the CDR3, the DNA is TGTGCCAGTGCCCCTGGCGGGCGGCTTAATGAAAAACTGTTTTTT. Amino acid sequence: CASAPGGRLNEKLFF.